This T cell receptor beta chain was profiled in a study of blood T cell repertoires in COVID-19. Study as a whole: Acute and convalescent COVID-19 specimens originated in the United States, Italy and Spain. PBMCs, B-cell-depleted T cells, or T cells provided the cDNA or gDNA that made up the material.

This clone is a singleton in its sample. Deletions cut 4 bases from V and 5 bases from J, with 14 bases between. CDR3 length: 14 amino acids. Looked up from germline, CDR1 is SGHVS and CDR2 is FNYEAQ. In the original workflow: Estimation of nucleated cell counts relied on the amplification of reference gene primers. The data were produced by immunoSEQ multiplex PCR, yet TCRdb's version contains in-frame clones alone and is incomplete. V, J and clone size derive from that table, while D and trimming were established from the DNA sequence. The sample yields more than 100,000 clones, 70% to 85% seen once.

Specimen: peripheral blood. The sequence was collected from a woman in her seventies with acute or convalescent COVID-19. The chain couples TRBV7-6 to TRBJ2-5, with D tentatively TRBD2 (6 bases). The CDR3 sequence: CASSSTGLSETQYF. The CDR3 DNA follows: TGTGCCAGCAGCTCGACGGGACTGAGCGAGACCCAGTACTTC.